The present T cell receptor (beta chain) was sequenced within a study of patients and donors after allogeneic stem cell transplantation. TCRdb analysed the RT-PCR reads with MiXCR anew, one entry per CDR3 protein. The sample records about 150,000 distinct CDR3 sequences, about a quarter being singletons. V shed 6 bases and J shed 1 base, with 12 bases lying between them. This CDR3 has 14 residues. This clonotype has only a few counts. The sequencing sample was made of blood, either unsorted or a sorted T cell fraction (not recorded which). The TCR originated in a human donor who was either an allogeneic HSCT recipient or a stem cell or donor lymphocyte infusion donor (not recorded which). It is not recorded whose cells these are; they may come from a transplant donor. The V and J genes are TRBV12-3 or TRBV12-4 and TRBJ1-1, with D hard to call. CDR3: CASRPSAGNTEAFF. CDR3 DNA sequence: TGTGCCAGCAGACCCAGCGCAGGGAACACTGAAGCTTTCTTT.